This TCR beta chain came from a study of OX40 agonist ivuxolimab in advanced cancers. Whole-study context: Partial responses, seen in three patients, involved one hepatocellular carcinoma and two cutaneous melanomas.

Sequencing used immunoSEQ multiplex PCR; TCRdb keeps in-frame clones, though not all of them. This table has under 65,000 clones, approximately 81% appearing once. This specimen consisted of CD4+ or CD8+ T cells sorted from blood, obtained in a trial of the OX40 agonist ivuxolimab. The source of this sequence is an adult with an advanced solid tumor such as melanoma, head and neck, liver or kidney cancer.

In DNA form, the CDR3 reads TGTGCCATCAGTGAGCGGGGCAGCATGAACACTGAAGCTTTCTTT. Amino acid sequence: CAISERGSMNTEAFF. The V call is TRBV10-3, the J call TRBJ1-1; TRBD1 might be the D (5 bases). Trimming pared 2 bases from V and 0 bases from J, leaving 10 bases between. There are 15 residues in the CDR3. Per the germline V gene, CDR1 is ENHRY and CDR2 is SYGVKD.